This T cell receptor (beta chain) was sequenced during a study of T cell changes during pregnancy in multiple sclerosis. The CDR3 totals 14 residues. V lost 4 bases to trimming and J lost 3 bases; unmatched junction nucleotides: 7. Per the germline V gene, CDR1 is SGHDT and CDR2 is YYEEEE. Sequencing used immunoSEQ multiplex PCR; TCRdb keeps in-frame clones, though not all of them. The sample records about 60,000 clones, 80% to 95% being singletons. The source is a female donor with multiple sclerosis, enrolled in a pregnancy study. The rearrangement links TRBV5-6 to TRBJ2-7, with 7 nucleotides matching TRBD1. The sequences come from peripheral blood, collected in the first trimester of pregnancy. CDR3 bases: TGTGCCAGCAGCACCTCCACAGGGGACTACGAGCAGTACTTC. It codes for CASSTSTGDYEQYF.